The source of this T cell receptor (beta chain) is a study of blood T cell repertoires in COVID-19. Measured with immunoSEQ multiplex PCR; TCRdb has only the in-frame clones, and not every one. The sample yields more than 250,000 clones, roughly 86% seen once. Germline CDR1 reads KGHDR; CDR2 reads SFDVKD. V shed 3 bases, J shed 3 bases, and the junction held 1 base outside the gene matches. The CDR3 covers 16 residues. The clonotype comes from a woman aged 45-65 years with acute or convalescent COVID-19. The chain combines TRBV24-1 with TRBJ2-1; TRBD2 matches 13 bases. The sequencing sample was made of peripheral blood. The CDR3 region has the DNA TGTGCCACCAGTGATGGACTAGCGGGAGACTACAATGAGCAGTTCTTC. It codes for CATSDGLAGDYNEQFF.